A single TCR beta chain is shown here with its context. Its cognate antigen is unknown. The authors produced TCR alpha and TCR beta cDNA libraries with sample barcodes and UMIs by 5'RACE using constant-segment primers. TCRdb recomputed calls from the 5' RACE reads with MiXCR, one row per CDR3 protein. Of fewer than 350,000 distinct CDR3 sequences listed, around 8% are singletons. This record comes from a study of T-cell memory formation after mild COVID-19. Study at large: TCR clusters largely stayed donor specific. Findings of the study overall: For second-wave clones that peaked at day 37, SARS-CoV-2 specificity went unverified. Contracting clones localized mainly to CM and EM when CD4+ and mainly to EMRA when CD8+.

This CDR3 region has 15 residues. Germline values: CDR1 SGHRS, CDR2 YFSETQ. Trimming stripped 1 base from V and 6 bases from J, with 14 bases between. This sequence was found in a man between 18 and 35 years old who had mild COVID-19 (a few samples of this study predate the infection). Cell type and time point are not known. Material: PBMCs or a T cell subset sorted from them (not recorded which). V usage is TRBV5-1 and J usage is TRBJ2-1; D remains unclear. The DNA for the CDR3 is TGCGCCAGCAGCTTGATTTCCCCTCCGGGCAATGAGCAGTTCTTC. It encodes CASSLISPPGNEQFF.